This T cell receptor (beta chain) was identified during a study of blood T cell repertoires in COVID-19. Study-wide context: Donors in the United States, Italy and Spain gave samples during acute or convalescent COVID-19.

The CDR3 length is 14 residues. In germline, CDR1 is MNHEY, CDR2 SMNVEV (reference sequence). The V segment lost 2 bases and the J segment 4 bases; nucleotides outside the gene matches: 2. A word on this clone: Other DNA sequences from this sample encode an identical CDR3 as well.

Seattle enrolled patients during active infection and tracked them longitudinally. Sequencing was performed with immunoSEQ multiplex PCR; in TCRdb, only in-frame clones are kept and a portion is missing. Of 250,000 to 400,000 clones in the sample, roughly 90% were seen once. The V and J genes are TRBV27 and TRBJ1-5, with TRBD1 matching over 7 bases. This receptor was taken from a woman aged 25 to 39 with COVID-19, enrolled during active disease. The sequencing sample was made of peripheral blood. The CDR3 DNA is TGTGCCAGCAGTTTAAACAGGGGTAATCAGCCCCAGCATTTT. This codes for CASSLNRGNQPQHF.